The TCR beta chain described here comes from a study of T cells in Graves' hyperthyroidism and ophthalmopathy. As for the study in general: Peripheral blood sampling occurred at initial diagnosis, before any treatment. General observations from the study: Blood shared most expanded thyroid clonotypes above 0.001.

The investigators amplified TCR beta CDR3 regions from RNA transcripts. Carried out on the TCR CDR3, a first-round RT-PCR used the HTBI primer set. Each CDR3 protein gets one entry after TCRdb re-called the multiplex PCR reads with MiXCR. The table lists nearly 600,000 distinct CDR3 sequences, about 15% of them singletons. There are many counts of this clonotype. Its antigen remains unknown. Thyroid ultrasound, orbital computed tomography, clinical symptoms, and serum thyroxine and TRAb underpinned diagnoses. The origin of this receptor is a woman in her 30s with Graves' hyperthyroidism that later progressed to Graves' ophthalmopathy. The sequenced sample consisted of blood.

This chain's CDR3 is CAWSVGQSYEQYF. The CDR3 nucleotides are TGTGCCTGGAGTGTAGGACAGTCCTACGAGCAGTACTTC. This chain connects TRBV30 to TRBJ2-7; possibly TRBD1 for D (6 bases). The length of the CDR3 is 13 residues. The germline V gene encodes CDR1 GTSNPN and CDR2 SVGIG (reference sequence). The V gene lost 0 bases and the J gene lost 1 base, with 7 bases spanning the gap.